This T cell receptor (beta chain) was profiled in a study of blood T cell repertoires in COVID-19. Study overall: Researchers got acute and convalescent COVID-19 samples from the United States, Italy and Spain. In each case, the material was cDNA or gDNA derived from T cells, B-cell-depleted T cells, or PBMCs.

Germline loops: CDR1 KGHSH, CDR2 LQKENI. V was clipped by 4 bases and J by 5 bases; unmatched bases: 7. This CDR3 spans 14 amino acids. How the authors handled the data: Amplification of reference gene primers was used by the study to estimate nucleated cell counts. Assay used: immunoSEQ multiplex PCR; TCRdb lists only in-frame clones, some missing. That table supplies the V and J calls and clone size; D and trimming were determined from the DNA. Found here are a few hundred thousand clones, about 91% of them singletons; the top ten hold under 15%. The receptor was isolated from a woman between 55 and 75 years old with acute or convalescent COVID-19. The sample comprised peripheral blood. The chain has TRBV18 and TRBJ1-1, with 7 bases fitting TRBD1. CDR3 sequence (DNA): TGTGCCAGCTCACTACAGGGGCCGGAGACTGAAGCTTTCTTT. Protein sequence: CASSLQGPETEAFF.